Described below is a single TCR beta chain sequence and its context. The antigen is undetermined. V lost 5 bases and J lost 7, with 9 bases in between. The CDR3 consists of 11 residues. CDR1 is MDHEN and CDR2 is SYDVKM in the germline V gene. The data were obtained in a study of cytomegalovirus exposure and HLA in healthy donors. Regarding donors, all were healthy bone marrow donors. Despite likely unrecorded immune exposures, the donors were nominally healthy at the time of sampling. Study-level points and caveats: Data from an earlier analysis indicated that most TCR beta V segments were productive either about 90% or about 30% of the time.

The PCR employed 60 Vbeta primers together with 13 Jbeta primers. In the source study's methods: An analysis that came later counted 70 million to 100 million unique TCR beta chains, around 12 million shared. TCRdb's copy holds only in-frame clones and misses some; the assay was immunoSEQ multiplex PCR. V and J calls and clone size are copied from that table; D and trimming were computed from the DNA. Here the sample spans around 120,000 clones, roughly four fifths being singletons. The source is a woman in her late teens or twenties in good health and CMV-seronegative. The gene calls are TRBV28 and TRBJ2-7; unclear D gene. Sequencing used PBMCs. Here the CDR3 DNA reads TGTGCCAGCAGTGCCCTCTATGAGCAGTACTTC. This encodes CASSALYEQYF.